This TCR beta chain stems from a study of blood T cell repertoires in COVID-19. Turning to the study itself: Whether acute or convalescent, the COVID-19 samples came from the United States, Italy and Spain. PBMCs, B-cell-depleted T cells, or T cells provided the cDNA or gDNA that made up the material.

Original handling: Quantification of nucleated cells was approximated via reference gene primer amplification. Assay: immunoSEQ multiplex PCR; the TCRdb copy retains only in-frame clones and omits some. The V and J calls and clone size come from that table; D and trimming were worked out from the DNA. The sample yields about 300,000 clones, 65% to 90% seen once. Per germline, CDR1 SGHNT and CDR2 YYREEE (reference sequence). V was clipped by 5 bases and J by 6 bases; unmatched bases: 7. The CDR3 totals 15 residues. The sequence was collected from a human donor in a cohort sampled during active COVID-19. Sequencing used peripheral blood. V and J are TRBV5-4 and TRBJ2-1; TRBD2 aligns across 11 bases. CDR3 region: CASSHSGRAVNEQFF. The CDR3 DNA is TGTGCCAGCAGTCATAGCGGGAGGGCTGTCAATGAGCAGTTCTTC.